The next 24 T cell receptor beta chains were all read from a single sample in a study of T-cell reconstitution after alpha-beta-depleted transplantation in children. The TCRbeta library was prepared with unique molecular identifiers. TCRdb reprocessed the PCR reads via MiXCR and lists one record per CDR3 protein. The sample includes about 540,000 distinct CDR3 sequences, approximately 20% of them seen just once. Material: PBMCs from the stem cell graft donor, obtained from the stem cell graft. Source of these receptors: a human donor who donated a stem cell graft to a child with acute lymphoblastic leukemia.

This clonotype has just a few counts. This chain connects TRBV30 to TRBJ2-7; D is possibly TRBD1 (6 bases). V was clipped by 0 bases and J by 6 bases, with 9 bases between them. The CDR3 sequence is 12 residues long. CDR1 and CDR2 from the germline V gene are GTSNPN and SVGIG (reference sequence). The CDR3 spells CAWSVLGGEQYF. CDR3 DNA sequence: TGTGCCTGGAGTGTACTAGGGGGCGAGCAGTACTTC.

This clonotype was counted a few times. This rearrangement joins TRBV12-3 or TRBV12-4 to TRBJ2-7; D not resolved. Trimming pared 1 base from V and 3 bases from J, leaving 13 bases between. The CDR3 has 15 amino acids. The chain's CDR3 is CASSLGVGLGYEQYF. CDR3 DNA: TGTGCCAGCAGTTTAGGCGTTGGGCTCGGCTACGAGCAGTACTTC.

A few counts support this clonotype. The chain combines TRBV18 with TRBJ2-3, with a possible D match to TRBD2 (6 bases). V was pared by 9 bases and J by 1 base, with 14 bases between. The CDR3 length is 14 residues. Per germline, CDR1 KGHSH and CDR2 LQKENI. DNA of the CDR3: TGTGCCAGGCTTGGATTAGCGGGCACAGATACGCAGTATTTT. It translates to CARLGLAGTDTQYF. The whole variable domain, filled in from reference TRBV18 and TRBJ2-3, reads NAGVMQNPRHLVRRRGQEARLRCSPMKGHSHVYWYRQLPEEGLKFMVYLQKENIIDESGMPKERFSAEFPKEGPSILRIQQVVRGDSAAYFCARLGLAGTDTQYFGPGTRLTVL.

This CDR3 is CASSSQRLSTDTQYF. The CDR3 DNA follows: TGTGCCAGCAGCTCGCAACGACTGTCCACAGATACGCAGTATTTT. The chain combines TRBV7-2 with TRBJ2-3, with D unresolved. CDR1 is SGHTA and CDR2 is FQGNSA in the germline V gene. The CDR3 spans 15 residues. Trimming removed 4 bases from V and 2 bases from J, with 13 bases in between.

V and J are TRBV5-1 and TRBJ2-6; a possible D gene is TRBD1 (5 bases). The CDR3 is 16 residues long. V was pared by 4 bases and J by 2 bases, with 13 bases between. Germline V gene data show CDR1 as SGHRS and CDR2 as YFSETQ. CDR3: CASSEFGQAGANVLTF. DNA of the CDR3: TGCGCCAGCAGCGAGTTCGGACAAGCTGGGGCCAACGTCCTGACTTTC. The full variable domain, rest sourced from reference TRBV5-1 and TRBJ2-6, is KAGVTQTPRYLIKTRGQQVTLSCSPISGHRSVSWYQQTPGQGLQFLFEYFSETQRNKGNFPGRFSGRQFSNSRSEMNVSTLELGDSALYLCASSEFGQAGANVLTFGAGSRLTVL.

The gene calls are TRBV14 and TRBJ2-7; D gene unclear. Between the trimmed V and J ends, which lost 0 bases and 9 bases, there was a span of 9 bases. Germline V gene sequence: CDR1 SGHDN, CDR2 FVKESK. The CDR3 has 12 residues. The CDR3, as DNA: TGTGCCAGCAGCCAAGATTTCGTGGTGCAGTACTTC. Protein sequence: CASSQDFVVQYF.

The chain carries TRBV27 and TRBJ1-6, with 7 bases aligning to TRBD1. The CDR3 length is 16 residues. V gave up 3 bases and J gave up 9 bases; unmatched junction bases: 11. Germline CDR1 MNHEY, CDR2 SMNVEV (reference sequence). The CDR3 protein is CASSLVGRGPGSPLHF. The CDR3 DNA reads as TGTGCCAGCAGTTTGGTTGGGAGGGGGCCGGGTTCACCCCTCCACTTT.

This clonotype was counted a few times. This sequence joins TRBV5-1 and TRBJ2-1, with 12 bases identical to TRBD1. CDR3 size: 13 residues. Per the germline V gene, CDR1 is SGHRS and CDR2 is YFSETQ. V trimming: 0 bases; J trimming: 15 bases; junction bases outside the gene matches: 4. DNA for the CDR3: TGCGCCAGCAGCTTGGGGGACAGGGGGCAACGGTTCTTC. The encoded protein is CASSLGDRGQRFF.

This clonotype was seen a few times. The chain employs TRBV7-9 and TRBJ2-1, with D possibly matching TRBD1 (6 bases). The CDR3 is 14 amino acids. The germline gives CDR1 SEHNR, CDR2 FQNEAQ (reference sequence). V was cut by 0 bases and J by 10 bases, with 13 bases left in between. CDR3 nucleotides: TGTGCCAGCAGCTTAGCGCTAACAGGGCGCGAGCAGTTCTTC. Translated: CASSLALTGREQFF.

The CDR3 spells CASSTVAKNIQYF. The CDR3 bases are TGTGCCAGCTCTACAGTAGCCAAAAACATTCAGTACTTC. This chain connects TRBV5-6 to TRBJ2-4; no reliable D call. CDR1 is SGHDT, CDR2 YYEEEE, per germline. The ends were cut back, 7 bases at V and 0 bases at J, with 8 bases in the middle. The CDR3 runs to 13 residues. The complete variable domain, with remaining parts taken from reference TRBV5-6 and TRBJ2-4, reads DAGVTQSPTHLIKTRGQQVTLRCSPKSGHDTVSWYQQALGQGPQFIFQYYEEEERQRGNFPDRFSGHQFPNYSSELNVNALLLGDSALYLCASSTVAKNIQYFGAGTRLSVL.

The rearrangement joins TRBV7-9 to TRBJ1-1; 10 nucleotides line up with TRBD1. Germline V gene sequence: CDR1 SEHNR, CDR2 FQNEAQ (reference sequence). V lost 1 base and J lost 4; bases outside the gene matches: 6. This CDR3 has 16 residues. The CDR3 loop is CASSLEDRDRGTEAFF. CDR3 sequence (DNA): TGTGCCAGCAGCTTAGAAGACCGGGACAGGGGCACTGAAGCTTTCTTT. Supplemented by reference TRBV7-9 and TRBJ1-1, the full variable domain reads DTGVSQNPRHKITKRGQNVTFRCDPISEHNRLYWYRQTLGQGPEFLTYFQNEAQLEKSRLLSDRFSAERPKGSFSTLEIQRTEQGDSAMYLCASSLEDRDRGTEAFFGQGTRLTVV.

Here the CDR3 DNA reads TGTGCCTGGAGTGTACGTCTGATATATGGCTACACCTTC. This encodes CAWSVRLIYGYTF. The chain carries TRBV30 and TRBJ1-2; D gene unclear. CDR3 size: 13 residues. The V end was cut by 0 bases, the J end by 5 bases, with 10 bases between. Germline CDR1 is GTSNPN and CDR2 is SVGIG (reference sequence).

CDR3 in amino acids: CASSQREGPYEQYF. The DNA for the CDR3 is TGTGCCAGCAGTCAGCGGGAGGGCCCCTACGAGCAGTACTTC. The J gene is TRBJ2-7, the V gene TRBV12-3 or TRBV12-4; 10 bases are a match to TRBD2. The CDR3 length is 14 residues. Trimming removed 5 bases from V and 2 bases from J; junction bases left unmatched: 3.

The J gene is TRBJ2-3, the V gene TRBV6-1; 7 positions match TRBD2. Germline CDR1 and CDR2: MNHNS and SASEGT. Trimming took 6 bases from V and 3 from J; bases not matched to a gene: 15. The CDR3 is 17 residues long. CDR3 sequence reads: CASRETGGPLLTDTQYF. In DNA, the CDR3 is TGTGCCAGCAGAGAGACGGGAGGACCTCTCTTGACAGATACGCAGTATTTT.

This clonotype turned up a few times. The J gene is TRBJ1-6, the V gene TRBV25-1, with TRBD1 as a possible D gene (5 bases). This CDR3 has 10 residues. The V and J ends lost 6 bases and 19 bases respectively, with 13 bases between them. In germline, CDR1 is MGHDK, CDR2 SYGVNS. CDR3 bases: TGTGCCAGCAGGGGACTGGTGGTTCACTTT. Protein sequence: CASRGLVVHF.

The CDR3 loop is CASSAGGEPLHF. CDR3 coding DNA: TGTGCCAGCAGCGCGGGCGGGGAACCCCTCCACTTT. The V and J genes are TRBV9 and TRBJ1-6; D is unclear. The CDR3 consists of 12 residues. The V gene's germline CDR1 is SGDLS and CDR2 YYNGEE. Trimming took off 3 bases at V and 12 bases at J, with 10 bases between the two ends.

This clonotype has only a few counts. This chain joins TRBV18 and TRBJ2-7; 9 bases fit TRBD2. Germline V gene lookup returns CDR1 KGHSH and CDR2 LQKENI. Trimming removed 1 base from V and 0 bases from J; junction bases left unmatched: 4. The CDR3 totals 16 residues. CDR3 in amino acids: CASSPLLAGSSYEQYF. CDR3 DNA sequence: TGTGCCAGCTCACCACTGCTAGCGGGGAGCTCCTACGAGCAGTACTTC.

This clonotype was found a few times. The rearrangement joins TRBV27 to TRBJ1-4; 7 bases match TRBD1. This CDR3 comprises 15 residues. Trimming cost V 5 bases and J 8 bases; bases outside gene matches: 11. Germline values: CDR1 MNHEY, CDR2 SMNVEV (reference sequence). The CDR3 DNA reads as TGTGCCAGCAGTCCCGACAGGGTCGGTCCCGAAAAACTGTTTTTT. This codes for CASSPDRVGPEKLFF.

J is TRBJ2-3 and V is TRBV10-3, with D perhaps being TRBD1 or TRBD2 (5 bases each). From germline, CDR1 is ENHRY and CDR2 SYGVKD. This CDR3 has 13 residues. Trimming removed 7 bases at V and 2 bases at J, with 10 bases between. CDR3 nucleotides: TGTGCCATCACCGGGACGTTCACAGATACGCAGTATTTT. Translating it yields CAITGTFTDTQYF.

This chain links TRBV12-3 or TRBV12-4 with TRBJ1-1; D not certain. The ends were cut back, 2 bases at V and 0 bases at J, with 10 bases in the middle. The CDR3 is 15 residues long. The CDR3 coding sequence is TGTGCCAGCAGTTTACCGGTTCCGATGAACACTGAAGCTTTCTTT. This encodes CASSLPVPMNTEAFF.

There are many counts of this clonotype. The CDR3 DNA follows: TGCGCCAGCAGCCAAGGACCAGGGGGCTCCTACGAGCAGTACTTC. The encoded protein is CASSQGPGGSYEQYF. The V and J genes are TRBV4-1 and TRBJ2-7; TRBD1 matches 7 bases. V lost 1 base to trimming and J lost 0 bases; unmatched junction nucleotides: 3. CDR3 length: 15 residues. Germline CDR1 MGHRA, CDR2 YSYEKL.

This clonotype was detected a few times. J is TRBJ2-5 and V is TRBV18; D is uncertain. This CDR3 spans 16 amino acids. V lost 0 bases and J lost 0, with 11 bases in between. The germline CDR1 and CDR2 sequences are KGHSH and LQKENI. CDR3 sequence (DNA): TGTGCCAGCTCACCACCGAATCGGGTGTACCAAGAGACCCAGTACTTC. Translating it yields CASSPPNRVYQETQYF.

The J gene is TRBJ2-7, the V gene TRBV7-9, with D perhaps TRBD1 or TRBD2 (6 bases each). The CDR3 sequence is 12 residues long. The germline gives CDR1 SEHNR, CDR2 FQNEAQ (reference sequence). Trimming removed 5 bases from V and 6 bases from J, with 11 bases in between. CDR3 residues: CASSPGALEQYF. CDR3 nucleotides: TGTGCCAGCAGCCCGGGGGCCCTCGAGCAGTACTTC.

CDR3 region: CASSTPFVEGHTEAFF. The DNA for the CDR3 is TGTGCCAGCAGTACCCCCTTCGTGGAGGGCCACACTGAAGCTTTCTTT. This rearrangement joins TRBV12-3 or TRBV12-4 to TRBJ1-1; no firm D call. Trimming pared 5 bases from V and 3 bases from J, leaving 19 bases between. This CDR3 is built from 16 residues.